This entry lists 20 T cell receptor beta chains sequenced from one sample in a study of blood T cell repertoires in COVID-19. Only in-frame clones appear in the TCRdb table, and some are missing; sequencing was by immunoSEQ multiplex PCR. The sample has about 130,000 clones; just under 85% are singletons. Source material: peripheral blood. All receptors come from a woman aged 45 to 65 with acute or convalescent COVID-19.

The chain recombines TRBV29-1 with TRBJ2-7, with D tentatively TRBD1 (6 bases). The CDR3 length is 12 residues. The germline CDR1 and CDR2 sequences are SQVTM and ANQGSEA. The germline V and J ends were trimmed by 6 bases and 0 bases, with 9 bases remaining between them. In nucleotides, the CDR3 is TGCAGCGTCACAGGGAGCTCCTACGAGCAGTACTTC. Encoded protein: CSVTGSSYEQYF.

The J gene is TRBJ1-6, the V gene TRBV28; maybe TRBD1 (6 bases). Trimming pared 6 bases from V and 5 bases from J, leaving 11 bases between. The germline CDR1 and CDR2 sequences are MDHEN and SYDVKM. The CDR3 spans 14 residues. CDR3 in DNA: TGTGCCAGCAGCCGGACAGTTGATAATTCACCCCTCCACTTT. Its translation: CASSRTVDNSPLHF.

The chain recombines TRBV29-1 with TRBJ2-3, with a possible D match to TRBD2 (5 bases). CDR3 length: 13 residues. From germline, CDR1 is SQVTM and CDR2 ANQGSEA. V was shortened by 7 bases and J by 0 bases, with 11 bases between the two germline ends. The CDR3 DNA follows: TGCAGCGCCCGGCGAGGGAGCACAGATACGCAGTATTTT. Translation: CSARRGSTDTQYF.

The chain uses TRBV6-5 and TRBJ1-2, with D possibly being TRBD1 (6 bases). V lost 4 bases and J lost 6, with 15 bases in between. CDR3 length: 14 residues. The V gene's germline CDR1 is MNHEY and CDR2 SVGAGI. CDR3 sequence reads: CASSLIQGSDGYTF. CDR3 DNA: TGTGCCAGCAGTTTGATACAGGGCTCCGATGGCTACACCTTC.

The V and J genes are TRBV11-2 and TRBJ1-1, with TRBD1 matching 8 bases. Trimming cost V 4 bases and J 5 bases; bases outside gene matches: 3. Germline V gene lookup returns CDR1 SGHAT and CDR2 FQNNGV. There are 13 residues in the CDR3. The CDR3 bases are TGTGCCAGCAGCTCCGACAGGGGAACTGAAGCTTTCTTT. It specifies CASSSDRGTEAFF.

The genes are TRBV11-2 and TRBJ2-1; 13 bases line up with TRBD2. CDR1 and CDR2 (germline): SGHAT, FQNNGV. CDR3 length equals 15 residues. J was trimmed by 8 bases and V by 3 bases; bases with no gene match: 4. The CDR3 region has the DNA TGTGCCAGCAGCTTGACTAGCGGGGGGCAATATGAGCAGTTCTTC. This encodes CASSLTSGGQYEQFF. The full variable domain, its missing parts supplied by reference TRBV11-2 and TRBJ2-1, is EAGVAQSPRYKIIEKRQSVAFWCNPISGHATLYWYQQILGQGPKLLIQFQNNGVVDDSQLPKDRFSAERLKGVDSTLKIQPAKLEDSAVYLCASSLTSGGQYEQFFGPGTRLTVL.

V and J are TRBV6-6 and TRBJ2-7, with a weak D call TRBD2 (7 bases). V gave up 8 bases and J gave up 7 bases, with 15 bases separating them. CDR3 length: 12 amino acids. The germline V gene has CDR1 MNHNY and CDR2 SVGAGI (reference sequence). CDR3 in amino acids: CASVRGAGEQYF. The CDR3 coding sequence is TGTGCCAGCGTCCGGGGGGCGGGGGAGCAGTACTTC.

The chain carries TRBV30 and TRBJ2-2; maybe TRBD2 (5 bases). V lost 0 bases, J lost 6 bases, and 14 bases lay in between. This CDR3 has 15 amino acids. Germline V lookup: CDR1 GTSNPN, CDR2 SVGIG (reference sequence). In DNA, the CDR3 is TGTGCCTGGAGTGTACTATTGGGGAGCTCCGGGGAGCTGTTTTTT. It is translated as CAWSVLLGSSGELFF.

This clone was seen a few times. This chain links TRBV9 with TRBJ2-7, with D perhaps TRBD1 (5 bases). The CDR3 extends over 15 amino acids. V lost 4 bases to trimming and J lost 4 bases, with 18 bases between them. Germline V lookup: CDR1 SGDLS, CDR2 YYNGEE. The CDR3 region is CASSPSPSPGYEQYF. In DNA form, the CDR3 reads TGTGCCAGCAGCCCCTCCCCCTCCCCAGGGTACGAGCAGTACTTC.

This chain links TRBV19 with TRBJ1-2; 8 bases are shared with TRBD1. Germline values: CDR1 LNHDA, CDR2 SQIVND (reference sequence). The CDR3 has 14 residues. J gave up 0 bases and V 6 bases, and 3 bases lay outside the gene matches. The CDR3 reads CASSHRGSNYGYTF. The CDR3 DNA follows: TGTGCCAGTAGCCACAGGGGGTCTAACTATGGCTACACCTTC.

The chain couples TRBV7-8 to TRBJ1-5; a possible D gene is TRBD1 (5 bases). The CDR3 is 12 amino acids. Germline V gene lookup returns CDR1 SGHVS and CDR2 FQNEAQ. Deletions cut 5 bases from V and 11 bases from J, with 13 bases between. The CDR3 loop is CASSPGGKAQHF. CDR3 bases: TGTGCCAGCAGCCCCGGGGGGAAGGCCCAGCATTTT.

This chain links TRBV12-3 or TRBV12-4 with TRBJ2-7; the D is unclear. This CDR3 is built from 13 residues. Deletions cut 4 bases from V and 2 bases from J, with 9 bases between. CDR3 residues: CASSYDGAYEQYF. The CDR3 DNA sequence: TGTGCCAGCAGTTATGACGGAGCCTACGAGCAGTACTTC.

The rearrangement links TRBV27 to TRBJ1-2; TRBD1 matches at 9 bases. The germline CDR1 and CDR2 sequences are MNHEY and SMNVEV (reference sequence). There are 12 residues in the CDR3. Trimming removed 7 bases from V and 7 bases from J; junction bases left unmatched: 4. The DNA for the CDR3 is TGTGCCAGCAAACAGGGGGCGGGTGGCTACACCTTC. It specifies CASKQGAGGYTF.

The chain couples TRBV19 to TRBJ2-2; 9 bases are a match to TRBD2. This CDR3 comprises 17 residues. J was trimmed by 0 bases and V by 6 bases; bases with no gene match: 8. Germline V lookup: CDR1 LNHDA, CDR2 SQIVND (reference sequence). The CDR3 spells CASSDRQRGANTGELFF. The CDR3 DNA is TGTGCCAGTAGCGACCGGCAGCGGGGGGCGAACACCGGGGAGCTGTTTTTT.

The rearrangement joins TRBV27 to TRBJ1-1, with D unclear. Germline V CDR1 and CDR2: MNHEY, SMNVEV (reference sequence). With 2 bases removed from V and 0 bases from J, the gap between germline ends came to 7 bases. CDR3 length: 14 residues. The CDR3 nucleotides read TGTGCCAGCAGTTTAGGGCGGGTGAACACTGAAGCTTTCTTT. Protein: CASSLGRVNTEAFF.

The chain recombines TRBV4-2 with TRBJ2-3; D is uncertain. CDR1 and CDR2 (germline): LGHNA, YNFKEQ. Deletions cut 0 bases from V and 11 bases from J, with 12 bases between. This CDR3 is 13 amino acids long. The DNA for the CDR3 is TGTGCCAGCAGCCAAGATTACTCCCTCCGGCAGTATTTT. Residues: CASSQDYSLRQYF.

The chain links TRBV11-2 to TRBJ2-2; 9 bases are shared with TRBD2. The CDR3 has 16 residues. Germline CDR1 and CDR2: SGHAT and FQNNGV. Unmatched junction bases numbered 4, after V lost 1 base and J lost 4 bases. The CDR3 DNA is TGTGCCAGCAGCTTAGGGAGCGGGGGGCTCACCGGGGAGCTGTTTTTT. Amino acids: CASSLGSGGLTGELFF.

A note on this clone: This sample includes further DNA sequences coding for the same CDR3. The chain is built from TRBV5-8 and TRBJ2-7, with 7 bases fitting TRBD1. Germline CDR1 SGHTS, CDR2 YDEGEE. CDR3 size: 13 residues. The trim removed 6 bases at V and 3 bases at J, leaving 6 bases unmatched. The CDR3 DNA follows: TGTGCCAGCAACCGGGACAGAGACTACGAGCAGTACTTC. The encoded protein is CASNRDRDYEQYF.

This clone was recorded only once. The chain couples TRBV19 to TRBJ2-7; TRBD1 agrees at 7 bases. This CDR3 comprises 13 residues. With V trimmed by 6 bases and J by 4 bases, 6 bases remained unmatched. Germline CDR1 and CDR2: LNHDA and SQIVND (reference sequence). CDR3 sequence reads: CASRPTGVYEQYF. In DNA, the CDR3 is TGTGCCAGTAGACCCACAGGGGTATACGAGCAGTACTTC.

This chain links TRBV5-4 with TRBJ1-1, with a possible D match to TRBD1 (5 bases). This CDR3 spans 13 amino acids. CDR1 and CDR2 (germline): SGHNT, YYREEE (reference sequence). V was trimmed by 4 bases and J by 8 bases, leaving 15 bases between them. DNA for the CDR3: TGTGCCAGCAGCCTGTTCGATGGGGCCGAAGCTTTCTTT. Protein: CASSLFDGAEAFF.